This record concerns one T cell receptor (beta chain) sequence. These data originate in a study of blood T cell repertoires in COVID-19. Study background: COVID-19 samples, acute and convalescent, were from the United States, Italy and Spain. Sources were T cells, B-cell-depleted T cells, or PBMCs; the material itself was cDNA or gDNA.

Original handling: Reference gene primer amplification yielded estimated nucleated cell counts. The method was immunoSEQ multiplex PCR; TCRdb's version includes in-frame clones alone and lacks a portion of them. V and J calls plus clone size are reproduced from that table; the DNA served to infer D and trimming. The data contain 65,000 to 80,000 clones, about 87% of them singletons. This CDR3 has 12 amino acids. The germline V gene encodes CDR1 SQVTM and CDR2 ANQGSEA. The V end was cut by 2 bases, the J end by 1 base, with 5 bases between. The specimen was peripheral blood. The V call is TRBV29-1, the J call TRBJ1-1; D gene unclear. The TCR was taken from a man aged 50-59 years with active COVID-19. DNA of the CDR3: TGCAGCGTTGAACCAGGGAACACTGAAGCTTTCTTT. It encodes CSVEPGNTEAFF.